Below are 23 T cell receptor beta chains sequenced from a single sample in a study of T-cell reconstitution after alpha-beta-depleted transplantation in children. Unique molecular identifiers were built into the TCRbeta library. Each CDR3 protein gets one entry after TCRdb re-called the PCR reads with MiXCR. The repertoire consists of under 300,000 distinct CDR3 sequences, with 9.5% to 13% occurring once and the leading ten covering about a quarter. The starting material was peripheral blood, obtained 180 days after TCRalphabeta/CD19-depleted stem cell transplant. The receptor set was obtained from a male patient aged 2 to 10 who had a stem cell transplant for chronic granulomatous disease, so the T cells may come from the graft donor.

This clonotype was seen many times. V is TRBV6-2 or TRBV6-3 and J is TRBJ2-2, with D unresolved. The CDR3 consists of 12 residues. V was clipped by 3 bases and J by 9 bases, with 8 bases between them. In germline, CDR1 is MNHEY, CDR2 SVGEGT. CDR3 coding DNA: TGTGCCAGCAGTTATTATTCCTGGGAGCTGTTTTTT. This translates into CASSYYSWELFF.

This clonotype was picked up a small number of times. V gene TRBV29-1 combines with J gene TRBJ1-2; 9 bases are a match to TRBD1. From germline, CDR1 is SQVTM and CDR2 ANQGSEA. The CDR3 is 12 residues long. V was pared by 7 bases and J by 7 bases, with 7 bases of the junction left unmatched. CDR3 DNA: TGCAGCGGACAGACAGGGGGAGGTGGCTACACCTTC. Translation: CSGQTGGGGYTF.

This clonotype was recorded many times. CDR3 coding DNA: TGTGCCAGCAGCTACCCTGGGACAAGACCCTACGAGCAGTACTTC. Translation: CASSYPGTRPYEQYF. This chain links TRBV7-9 with TRBJ2-7; TRBD1 is a possible D gene (6 bases). This CDR3 comprises 15 residues. Deletions cut 4 bases from V and 2 bases from J, with 15 bases between. CDR1 is SEHNR and CDR2 is FQNEAQ in the germline V gene (reference sequence).

This clonotype appeared many times. V and J are TRBV28 and TRBJ2-7; D uncertain. Trimming pared 8 bases from V and 0 bases from J, leaving 8 bases between. The germline V gene encodes CDR1 MDHEN and CDR2 SYDVKM. This CDR3 is built from 12 residues. CDR3 DNA: TGTGCCAGCCTAGGAAACTCCTACGAGCAGTACTTC. Protein product: CASLGNSYEQYF.

This clonotype was counted many times. CDR3 coding DNA: TGCAGTGCTAAAGGGGACCAGCCCCAGCATTTT. This translates into CSAKGDQPQHF. The genes are TRBV20-1 and TRBJ1-5, with a possible D match to TRBD1 (5 bases). V was pared by 4 bases and J by 7 bases, with 8 bases between. CDR1 and CDR2 (germline): DFQATT, SNEGSKA (reference sequence). The length of the CDR3 is 11 residues.

This clonotype has a count of ten or more. This chain uses TRBV7-2 with TRBJ2-1, with 8 positions matching TRBD2. V was pared by 2 bases and J by 2 bases, with 2 bases of the junction left unmatched. This CDR3 has 15 residues. The germline gives CDR1 SGHTA, CDR2 FQGNSA. CDR3 residues: CASSLRGGTYNEQFF. The CDR3 DNA is TGTGCCAGCAGCTTACGGGGGGGCACCTACAATGAGCAGTTCTTC.

This clonotype came up many times. J is TRBJ2-1 and V is TRBV27, with D hard to call. CDR1 and CDR2 (germline): MNHEY, SMNVEV (reference sequence). Trimming took off 4 bases at V and 12 bases at J, with 7 bases between the two ends. The CDR3 extends over 10 amino acids. CDR3: CASSWTRQFF. CDR3 nucleotide sequence: TGTGCCAGCAGTTGGACCCGGCAGTTCTTC.

This clonotype showed up many times. The V and J genes are TRBV7-2 and TRBJ2-1, with D uncertain. Germline V gene lookup returns CDR1 SGHTA and CDR2 FQGNSA. The length of the CDR3 is 11 residues. V lost 2 bases and J 8 bases, leaving 4 bases between the germline ends. The CDR3 region has the DNA TGTGCCAGCAGCTTAATCCATGAGCAGTTCTTC. Its translation: CASSLIHEQFF.

The chain employs TRBV14 and TRBJ2-3; perhaps TRBD1 as D (5 bases). This CDR3 is 15 amino acids long. CDR1 SGHDN and CDR2 FVKESK come from the germline V gene. Trimming pared 4 bases from V and 7 bases from J, leaving 18 bases between. CDR3: CASSRAPGFGHTQYF. The CDR3 DNA reads as TGTGCCAGCAGCCGAGCTCCAGGGTTCGGGCATACGCAGTATTTT.

V is TRBV28 and J is TRBJ1-1; D is perhaps TRBD1 (6 bases). The germline CDR1 and CDR2 sequences are MDHEN and SYDVKM. V was clipped by 11 bases and J by 1 base, with 14 bases between them. This CDR3 has 13 amino acids. CDR3 region: CAAEGGGNTEAFF. In DNA, the CDR3 is TGTGCCGCCGAGGGGGGGGGGAACACTGAAGCTTTCTTT.

Note on this clonotype: A much larger clone lies one base from this, so it may be a read error. Here the CDR3 reads CSARAGANGYTF. The CDR3 region has the DNA TGCAGTGCTAGAGCAGGGGCCAATGGCTACACCTTC. This chain links TRBV20-1 with TRBJ1-2; a possible D gene is TRBD1 (6 bases). The germline gives CDR1 DFQATT, CDR2 SNEGSKA (reference sequence). CDR3 length equals 12 residues. Trimming shortened V by 1 base and J by 6 bases, and 9 bases separated the two germline ends.

This clonotype showed up just a few times. The rearrangement uses TRBV14 and TRBJ2-7; D may be TRBD1 (6 bases). Germline CDR1 reads SGHDN; CDR2 reads FVKESK. The V and J ends lost 0 bases and 7 bases respectively, with 16 bases between them. The CDR3 has 15 residues. The CDR3 protein is CASSQDGGALSEQYF. CDR3 coding DNA: TGTGCCAGCAGCCAAGATGGGGGCGCGCTCTCTGAGCAGTACTTC.

Many counts were recorded for this clonotype. The CDR3 bases are TGTGCCAGCAGCCTCTTTCCAGGGGACCCTCTTTATGGCTACACCTTC. It encodes CASSLFPGDPLYGYTF. V usage is TRBV12-3 or TRBV12-4 and J usage is TRBJ1-2, with D perhaps matching TRBD1 (6 bases). Trimming cost V 6 bases and J 5 bases, with 22 bases left between them. CDR3 length: 16 residues.

This clonotype was seen repeatedly, ten times or more. The chain couples TRBV12-3 or TRBV12-4 to TRBJ2-4; no clear D. V was clipped by 3 bases and J by 7 bases, with 4 bases between them. The CDR3 runs 11 residues. The CDR3 DNA is TGTGCCAGCAGTTTCGGGAACATTCAGTACTTC. Protein: CASSFGNIQYF.

There are many counts of this clonotype. V and J are TRBV4-3 and TRBJ1-3, with D unresolved. V gave up 0 bases and J gave up 2 bases, with 8 bases separating them. Germline CDR1 is LGHNA and CDR2 is YSLEER. The CDR3 sequence is 15 residues long. CDR3 region: CASSQERSPGNTIYF. CDR3 in DNA: TGCGCCAGCAGCCAAGAAAGGTCCCCTGGAAACACCATATATTTT.

There are many counts of this clonotype. The J gene is TRBJ2-1, the V gene TRBV12-3 or TRBV12-4; TRBD1 matches at 9 bases. The V and J ends lost 4 bases and 8 bases, in that order; junction bases with no gene match: 9. CDR3 length equals 15 residues. The chain's CDR3 is CASSSMAGQGYEQFF. CDR3 coding DNA: TGTGCCAGCAGTTCAATGGCGGGACAGGGCTATGAGCAGTTCTTC.

This clonotype was counted ten times or more. This rearrangement joins TRBV29-1 to TRBJ2-3, with 9 bases lining up with TRBD1. Germline CDR1 SQVTM, CDR2 ANQGSEA. The CDR3 is 16 amino acids. The junction had 9 bases not matched to a gene; V was cut back by 2 bases and J by 3 bases. The CDR3 protein is CSVERSRTGATDTQYF. CDR3 coding DNA: TGCAGCGTTGAACGCTCCAGGACAGGGGCTACAGATACGCAGTATTTT.

This clonotype was counted at least ten times. This chain links TRBV13 with TRBJ2-7, with D possibly matching TRBD1 (5 bases). This CDR3 has 13 residues. Germline CDR1 is PRHDT and CDR2 is FYEKMQ (reference sequence). The germline V and J ends were trimmed by 1 base and 6 bases, with 10 bases remaining between them. CDR3 DNA sequence: TGTGCCAGCAGCTTAGTTATTGGGGCCGAGCAGTACTTC. Translation: CASSLVIGAEQYF.

This clonotype has ten or more counts. The chain combines TRBV5-1 with TRBJ2-3, with 7 bases matching TRBD2. Germline CDR1 and CDR2: SGHRS and YFSETQ. This CDR3 region has 16 residues. The ends lost 3 bases at V and 3 bases at J; junction bases unmatched: 10. In DNA, the CDR3 is TGCGCCAGCAGCTCGCTCAGCGGGATCGTTACAGATACGCAGTATTTT. It yields the protein CASSSLSGIVTDTQYF.

Notes on this clonotype: A much larger clone lies a single base off, so this may be a read error. V and J are TRBV28 and TRBJ2-3; no definite D call. The CDR3 loop spans 12 amino acids. The V and J ends lost 7 bases and 7 bases respectively, with 12 bases between them. Germline V gene lookup returns CDR1 MDHEN and CDR2 SYDVKM. The CDR3 sequence: CASNFGLNTQYF. CDR3 coding DNA: TGTGCCAGCAATTTCGGCTTGAATACGCAGTATTTT.

This clonotype has more than one count but fewer than ten. The chain combines TRBV18 with TRBJ1-5, with D possibly matching TRBD1 (6 bases). CDR1 KGHSH and CDR2 LQKENI come from the germline V gene. This CDR3 region has 14 residues. V lost 6 bases, J lost 6 bases, and 15 bases lay in between. CDR3 sequence reads: CASSPVGGGQPQHF. For the CDR3, the DNA is TGTGCCAGCTCGCCTGTTGGAGGGGGTCAGCCCCAGCATTTT.

In this sample, this clonotype turned up many times. The V gene is TRBV27, the J gene TRBJ2-2; no firm D call. Germline V gene lookup returns CDR1 MNHEY and CDR2 SMNVEV (reference sequence). The CDR3 spans 10 residues. Between the trimmed V and J ends, which lost 11 bases and 7 bases, there was a span of 8 bases. CDR3 sequence (DNA): TGTGCCCCGGTTGGCGGGGAGCTGTTTTTT. Translated: CAPVGGELFF.

In its sample, this clonotype was seen many times. The chain joins TRBV7-6 to TRBJ2-3; D is uncertain. The CDR3 loop spans 15 amino acids. Germline CDR1 and CDR2: SGHVS and FNYEAQ. Trimming took off 7 bases at V and 2 bases at J, with 16 bases between the two ends. The CDR3 is CASTTDGLNTDTQYF. DNA for the CDR3: TGTGCCAGCACGACTGACGGCCTGAACACAGATACGCAGTATTTT.